The source of this T cell receptor (beta chain) is a study of glioma-infiltrating T cells. Amplification of TCR alpha and beta CDR3 regions from RNA used iRepertoire nested multiplex PCR. TCRdb analysed the multiplex PCR reads with MiXCR anew, one entry per CDR3 protein. This table holds some 160,000 distinct CDR3 sequences, more than 35% found once. Sequencing input: glioma tissue, nonneoplastic brain tissue, or PBMCs (not recorded which). The TCR originated in a human donor with low-grade glioma or glioblastoma, undergoing nonglioma brain surgery, or in good health (not recorded which).

CDR3 bases: TGCAGTGCCGTCGGACTAGCGGGAGTGGATACGCAGTATTTT. Translating it yields CSAVGLAGVDTQYF. The rearrangement joins TRBV20-1 to TRBJ2-3; TRBD2 matches 13 bases. CDR1 is DFQATT, CDR2 SNEGSKA, per germline (reference sequence). This CDR3 is 14 amino acids long. After removal of 6 bases from V and 6 bases from J, the junction contained 6 bases not matched to a gene.